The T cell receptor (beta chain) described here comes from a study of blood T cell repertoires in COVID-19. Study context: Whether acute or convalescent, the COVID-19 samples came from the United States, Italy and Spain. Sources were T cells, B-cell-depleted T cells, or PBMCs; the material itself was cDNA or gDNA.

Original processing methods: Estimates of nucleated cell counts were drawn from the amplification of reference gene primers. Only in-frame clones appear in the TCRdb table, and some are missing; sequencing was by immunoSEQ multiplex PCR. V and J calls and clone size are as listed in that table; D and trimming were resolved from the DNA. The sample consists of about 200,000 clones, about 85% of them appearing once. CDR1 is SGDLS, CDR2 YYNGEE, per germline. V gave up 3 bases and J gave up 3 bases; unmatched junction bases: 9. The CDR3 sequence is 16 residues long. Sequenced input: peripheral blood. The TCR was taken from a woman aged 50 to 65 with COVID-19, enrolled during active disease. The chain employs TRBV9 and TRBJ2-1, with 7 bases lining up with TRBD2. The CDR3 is CASSARSGTDYNEQFF. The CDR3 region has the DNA TGTGCCAGCAGCGCAAGGAGCGGGACGGACTACAATGAGCAGTTCTTC.